This TCR beta chain was identified during a study of T-cell memory formation after mild COVID-19. One entry per CDR3 protein, called by TCRdb with MiXCR from the 5' RACE reads. Among 400,000 to 450,000 distinct CDR3 sequences listed, more than 15% were seen once. The length of the CDR3 is 13 residues. CDR1 and CDR2 (germline): SGDLS, YYNGEE. Deletions cut 0 bases from V and 4 bases from J, with 7 bases between. This clonotype was sampled from a young man who had mild COVID-19 (a few samples of this study predate the infection). Cell type and time point are not known. Sequencing input: PBMCs or a T cell subset sorted from them (not recorded which). This chain connects TRBV9 to TRBJ2-5; D gene unclear. The CDR3 DNA reads as TGTGCCAGCAGCGTAGGGTGGAGAGAGACCCAGTACTTC. Amino acids: CASSVGWRETQYF.